Given below is one TCR beta chain in context. Its antigen remains unidentified. The data derive from a study of T cells after yellow fever vaccination. The germline CDR1 and CDR2 sequences are MNHEY and SVGEGT. Losses at the gene ends were 6 bases for V and 9 bases for J; bases not matched to a gene: 27. The CDR3 is 20 amino acids. A process of 5'RACE template switching, which added a universal primer site and UMIs, was used to make TCR cDNA. TCRdb recomputed calls from the 5' RACE reads with MiXCR, one row per CDR3 protein. The table lists some 600,000 distinct CDR3 sequences, roughly a sixth of them singletons. Broader study findings: Secondary responses were weaker yet peaked faster, day 5 versus 15. Across the CD4 and CD8 compartments, a small share of clonotypes was present in both.

This TCR was recovered from a man in his late teens or twenties who received the YFV17D yellow fever vaccine. The sequences come from PBMCs, collected around 5 days after the first yellow fever vaccination. V gene TRBV6-2 or TRBV6-3 combines with J gene TRBJ2-3; 10 bases line up with TRBD2. CDR3: CASSPSGGQTPGGGPRTQYF. CDR3 coding DNA: TGTGCCAGCAGCCCTAGCGGGGGCCAAACCCCAGGGGGCGGTCCGAGGACGCAGTATTTT.